These T cell receptor beta chains were read from a single sample in a study of T cell responses to AZD1222 COVID-19 vaccine. Clones were sequenced by immunoSEQ multiplex PCR, and TCRdb holds only the in-frame ones, with some missing. The repertoire holds roughly 140,000 clones, around 90% seen once, with 3.2% in the top ten. The sample consisted of peripheral blood, taken 28 days after the second AZD1222 dose. These receptors were collected from an adult who received the AZD1222 COVID-19 vaccine. CDR3s leave out the opening cysteine and the closing phenylalanine or tryptophan. Each record gives: J gene, V gene, D gene, CDR3 protein. D genes are given only for firm matches.

TRBJ1-3	TRBV28	NA	ASSLRGSGNTIY
TRBJ2-6	TRBV29-1	NA	SVAVDINSGANVLT
TRBJ2-3	TRBV7-2	NA	ASSRSALGDTQY
TRBJ2-1	TRBV7-2	TRBD2	ASSLDRTSVYNEQF
TRBJ1-3	TRBV9	NA	ASSGKTGTGNTIY
TRBJ2-3	TRBV18	NA	ASSPLPGTSTDTQY
TRBJ2-7	TRBV7-2	TRBD2	ASSPIAGGEQY
TRBJ1-1	TRBV2	NA	ASSENGRLNTEAF
TRBJ2-7	TRBV3-1/TRBV3-2	NA	ASSQRYEQY
TRBJ2-1	TRBV29-1	NA	SVEGFPSPNREHFSNEQF
TRBJ2-1	TRBV11-3	TRBD2	ASSLESSLAGANEQF
TRBJ2-2	TRBV5-8	NA	ASSPGWGPTGELF
TRBJ2-2	TRBV25-1	NA	ASSEHGEVGTGELF
TRBJ1-6	TRBV27	NA	ASSLGVRASPLH
TRBJ2-5	TRBV5-5	NA	ASSSRAWVGETQY
TRBJ2-2	TRBV27	TRBD2	ASSSPGLAGGKGTGELF
TRBJ1-5	TRBV28	NA	ASRRGPYSNQPQH
TRBJ2-3	TRBV7-2	TRBD2	ASSPSPAGGYTQY
TRBJ2-7	TRBV7-9	NA	ASSLGAATFYEQY
TRBJ2-7	TRBV19	NA	ASSPGRAYEQY
TRBJ2-1	TRBV9	TRBD2	ASSVAGGSNEQF
TRBJ1-1	TRBV7-9	NA	ASSFSPTGEAF
TRBJ1-5	TRBV7-9	TRBD1	ASSTTGPDQPQH
TRBJ2-5	TRBV5-6	NA	ASSFQETQY
TRBJ2-7	TRBV19	NA	ASSGTRVLTPYEQY
TRBJ1-1	TRBV19	NA	ASRAGAALNTEAF
TRBJ2-7	TRBV4-2	TRBD2	ASSQDLAGGSYEQY
TRBJ1-1	TRBV4-1	NA	ASSQDWAGQNTEAF
TRBJ2-1	TRBV6-5	TRBD1	ASSLGLGQGADRF
TRBJ2-7	TRBV19	NA	ASSIDYFISYEQY
TRBJ2-3	TRBV5-4	NA	ASSLRGTPDTQY
TRBJ1-3	TRBV30	NA	AWSLGVGNTIY
TRBJ2-7	TRBV9	TRBD1	ASSLLEGQGFYEQY
TRBJ1-6	TRBV21-1	NA	AAPGTAISPLH
TRBJ1-1	TRBV6-5	TRBD1	ASTLDRGGTEAF
TRBJ2-7	TRBV5-4	TRBD2	ASSFSLAGGKAYEQY
TRBJ1-1	TRBV21-1	NA	ASSKGVGKGSTEAF
TRBJ1-6	TRBV27	NA	ASSLSVLNSPLH
TRBJ2-1	TRBV18	TRBD1	ASSPTGLSYNEQF
TRBJ2-3	TRBV4-1	NA	ASRTTGTAGDTQY
TRBJ2-5	TRBV12-3/TRBV12-4	TRBD1	ASSGQVKETQY
TRBJ2-4	TRBV6-2/TRBV6-3	TRBD1	ASSSDRGAKNIQY
TRBJ1-1	TRBV4-1	NA	ASSSRGFNTEAF
TRBJ1-6	TRBV13	NA	ASSSKGSNSPLH
TRBJ2-1	TRBV19	TRBD2	ASSILGLGEAEF
TRBJ1-5	TRBV30	NA	AWSETGRRQPQH
TRBJ1-5	TRBV27	NA	ASSLLHSNQPQH
TRBJ1-4	TRBV6-5	NA	ASSSPRTNEKLF
TRBJ1-2	TRBV4-1	TRBD1	ASSQGGQVPSGYT
TRBJ2-5	TRBV9	NA	ASSVSIEETQY
TRBJ2-3	TRBV15	NA	ATSFTSSSTDTQY
TRBJ2-7	TRBV5-4	NA	ASSFEGQSSYEQY